Listed below are T cell receptor beta chains from one sample, sequenced in a study of T cell responses to AZD1222 COVID-19 vaccine. The table came from immunoSEQ multiplex PCR; TCRdb's copy has only in-frame clones and leaves some out. The sample has 150,000 to 200,000 clones; roughly 92% are singletons. The sample consisted of peripheral blood, taken on day 0 of AZD1222 vaccination. These receptors originate from an adult in good health. CDR3s include the opening cysteine and the closing phenylalanine or tryptophan. D genes are given only for firm matches. Some rows mark clone size as missing; the rest say once, few, many or name a class of expanded clone.

d_call	clone_size	v_call	j_call	cdr3_nt	cdr3_aa
NA	NA	TRBV19	TRBJ2-1	TGTGCCAGTAGTATTCTAGGTATTTACAATGAGCAGTTCTTC	CASSILGIYNEQFF
TRBD2	few	TRBV2	TRBJ2-7	TGTGCCAGCACGTCTAGCGGGGGTTGGGAGCAGTACTTC	CASTSSGGWEQYF
TRBD2	NA	TRBV7-9	TRBJ2-1	TGTGCCAGCAGCTCAGGACTAGCGGGGGTCTCCTACAATGAGCAGTTCTTC	CASSSGLAGVSYNEQFF
NA	NA	TRBV2	TRBJ1-1	TGTGCCACAGGACTGAACACTGAAGCTTTCTTT	CATGLNTEAFF
TRBD1	NA	TRBV27	TRBJ1-5	TGTGCCAGCAGGCACGGGACAGGGTTCAATCAGCCCCAGCATTTT	CASRHGTGFNQPQHF
NA	NA	TRBV30	TRBJ1-3	TGTGCCTGGAGTTACGGCTCTGGAAACACCATATATTTT	CAWSYGSGNTIYF
NA	NA	TRBV5-1	TRBJ2-4	TGCGCCAGCAGCCCATCGACAGATATAGCCAAAAACATTCAGTACTTC	CASSPSTDIAKNIQYF
NA	NA	TRBV9	TRBJ2-1	TGTGCCAGCAGCCCCCCCGCCTCAGGGAGGAGAGGCAATGAGCAGTTCTTC	CASSPPASGRRGNEQFF
NA	NA	TRBV5-1	TRBJ2-7	TGCGCCAGCCCCGGATGGTACCCCTACCTCGAGCAGTACTTC	CASPGWYPYLEQYF
NA	NA	TRBV24-1	TRBJ2-1	TGTGCCACCCCCGCTGGGGGCCATGAGCAGTTCTTC	CATPAGGHEQFF
TRBD1	NA	TRBV11-2	TRBJ1-2	TGTGCCAGCAGCGGCGACAGGGGGCTGTCCTATGGCTACACCTTC	CASSGDRGLSYGYTF
NA	NA	TRBV18	TRBJ1-5	TGTGCCAGCTCACCTTCGGCAGGGAATCAGCCCCAGCATTTT	CASSPSAGNQPQHF
NA	NA	TRBV6-5	TRBJ1-2	TGTGCCAGCCGGGGGCAGGCCGTTTCTAACTATGGCTACACCTTC	CASRGQAVSNYGYTF
NA	NA	TRBV29-1	TRBJ2-7	TGCAGCGTTGGGGATGGGAGCTCCTACGAGCAGTACTTC	CSVGDGSSYEQYF
NA	NA	TRBV7-6	TRBJ1-3	TGTGCCAGCAGCTTAGGGCTCCCTGCCTCTGGAAACACCATATATTTT	CASSLGLPASGNTIYF
NA	NA	TRBV5-8	TRBJ1-2	TGTGCCAGCAGCTTGAACAACCCCAACTATGGCTACACCTTC	CASSLNNPNYGYTF
TRBD2	NA	TRBV7-2	TRBJ2-5	TGTGCCAGCAGCTTAAGGGGGGAGCTAGCGGGGAAAGAGACCCAGTACTTC	CASSLRGELAGKETQYF
NA	NA	TRBV6-5	TRBJ2-4	TGTGCCACCAGGGGTTCCAAAAACATTCAGTACTTC	CATRGSKNIQYF
NA	NA	TRBV7-3	TRBJ2-5	TGTGCCAGCAGCCTCACCAAGGCTTCAGAGACCCAGTACTTC	CASSLTKASETQYF
NA	NA	TRBV5-1	TRBJ1-1	TGCGCCAGCAGCTTGGTAGGGGGGAACACTGAAGCTTTCTTT	CASSLVGGNTEAFF
NA	NA	TRBV5-6	TRBJ1-2	TGTGGAAGTACTAACTATGGCTACACCTTC	CGSTNYGYTF
NA	NA	TRBV9	TRBJ1-2	TGTGCCAGCAGCGCGAACAGAAACTATGGCTACACCTTC	CASSANRNYGYTF
NA	once	TRBV5-1	TRBJ2-5	TGCGCCAGCAGCACCCGACACCCTCAAGAGACCCAGTACTTC	CASSTRHPQETQYF
NA	NA	TRBV19	TRBJ1-1	TGTGCCAGTACCTTGACAGGTACTGAAGCTTTCTTT	CASTLTGTEAFF
TRBD1	NA	TRBV7-6	TRBJ1-3	TGTGCCAGCAGCCCACGACAGGGGAGTGGAAACACCATATATTTT	CASSPRQGSGNTIYF
NA	NA	TRBV18	TRBJ1-4	TGTGCCAGCTCACCATTATCGGCAGGGGCTAATGAAAAACTGTTTTTT	CASSPLSAGANEKLFF
TRBD2	NA	TRBV5-1	TRBJ2-3	TGCGCCAGCAGCCTAGGACTAGCGGGAGGGAAAACAGATACGCAGTATTTT	CASSLGLAGGKTDTQYF
NA	NA	TRBV12-3/TRBV12-4	TRBJ1-2	TGTGCCAGCAGTATGGGAGGGGGCTATGGCTACACCTTC	CASSMGGGYGYTF
TRBD2	NA	TRBV5-1	TRBJ2-1	TGCGCCACTGCACGGGGGGTTCCCCTCCCCAATGAGCAGTTCTTC	CATARGVPLPNEQFF
TRBD1	NA	TRBV5-1	TRBJ1-2	TGCGCCAGCAGCACGAACAGGGGTGGCTACACCTTC	CASSTNRGGYTF
NA	NA	TRBV5-6	TRBJ2-7	TGTGCCAGCAGGAGGATTCCCGGGAACGAGCAGTACTTC	CASRRIPGNEQYF
NA	NA	TRBV30	TRBJ2-5	TGTGCCTGGAGTAGTGGTCTCCAAGAGACCCAGTACTTC	CAWSSGLQETQYF
NA	NA	TRBV10-3	TRBJ1-5	TGTGCCATCAGTGGGTCCGGGGTTGATCAGCCCCAGCATTTT	CAISGSGVDQPQHF
TRBD2	NA	TRBV19	TRBJ2-5	TGTGCCAGTAGTCCTCGGCTAGCGGGGAAGGAGACCCAGTACTTC	CASSPRLAGKETQYF
NA	NA	TRBV27	TRBJ2-1	TGTGCCAGCAGTTTAGGCAACCACAATGAGCAGTTCTTC	CASSLGNHNEQFF
TRBD1	NA	TRBV27	TRBJ1-1	TGTGCCAGCAGTCCCTGGACAGGGGAACCTGGAGCTTTCTTT	CASSPWTGEPGAFF
NA	few	TRBV5-6	TRBJ1-6	TGTGCCAGCAGCCTTTGGGACCGTAATTCACCCCTCCACTTT	CASSLWDRNSPLHF
NA	NA	TRBV7-9	TRBJ2-2	TGTGCCAGCAGCTCCGGTTTCACCGGGGAGCTGTTTTTT	CASSSGFTGELFF
NA	NA	TRBV7-9	TRBJ1-1	TGTGCCAGCAGCTCTCTCCAGGGGTTAGGGACTGAAGCTTTCTTT	CASSSLQGLGTEAFF
TRBD1	once	TRBV19	TRBJ2-7	TGTGCCAGTAGTATTTCGGCACAGGGGGCTTACGAGCAGTACTTC	CASSISAQGAYEQYF
NA	NA	TRBV10-2	TRBJ1-5	TGCGCCAGCAGCCCTGGTCCCCCCAGGGTAGATCAGCCCCAGCATTTT	CASSPGPPRVDQPQHF
NA	NA	TRBV6-2/TRBV6-3	TRBJ1-5	TGTGCCAGCAGTTACCCACAGGGAAGGGGTCAGCCCCAGCATTTT	CASSYPQGRGQPQHF
NA	NA	TRBV11-2	TRBJ1-3	TGTGCCAGCAGCCTCTATATCTCGAGAACTAGGGGGAAGGGAAACACCATATATTTT	CASSLYISRTRGKGNTIYF
NA	NA	TRBV5-1	TRBJ2-3	TGCGCCAGCAGCTATTCCCAGGGAATGGCAGATACGCAGTATTTT	CASSYSQGMADTQYF
NA	NA	TRBV5-1	TRBJ2-1	TGCGCCAGCAGCCCGACACCCCACTCCTACAATGAGCAGTTCTTC	CASSPTPHSYNEQFF
NA	once	TRBV3-1/TRBV3-2	TRBJ1-2	TGTGCCAGCAGCCAAGGGGAAGGCTACACCTTC	CASSQGEGYTF
TRBD1	NA	TRBV2	TRBJ1-2	TGTGCCAGCAGAGCCGGACAGGGAGTGAGCGGCTACACCTTC	CASRAGQGVSGYTF